This TCR beta chain appears in the sequencing data of a study of blood T cell repertoires in COVID-19. Study context: The United States, Italy and Spain provided the acute and convalescent COVID-19 samples. T cells, B-cell-depleted T cells, or PBMCs provided the cDNA or gDNA that served as material.

In the authors' workflow: Estimation of nucleated cell counts relied on the amplification of reference gene primers. Method: immunoSEQ multiplex PCR; TCRdb's copy keeps in-frame clones and lacks some. That table is the source of V, J and clone size, and D and trimming were worked out from the DNA. There are over 350,000 clones in the sample; approximately 87% occur only once, and about 10% lies in the top ten. Germline trimming cut 2 bases from V and 3 bases from J; bases unmatched to any gene: 0. The CDR3 has 14 amino acids. Germline V gives CDR1 MNHEY, CDR2 SVGAGI. Sequences were obtained from PBMCs or T cells enriched from blood (not recorded which). The rearrangement links TRBV6-5 to TRBJ2-2; 7 bases align to TRBD1. This clonotype originated in a woman between 50 and 59 years old who had recovered from COVID-19. The CDR3 nucleotides are TGTGCCAGCAGTTACGACAGGGACACCGGGGAGCTGTTTTTT. This gives the protein CASSYDRDTGELFF.